The 9 T cell receptor beta chains given below trace back to one sample, sequenced in a study of tumor-infiltrating lymphocytes in primary liver carcinoma. With approximately 470 ng total RNA as template and a constant-region primer, TCR beta cDNA was made. Generation of the TCR beta libraries relied on three nested multiplex PCR rounds using slightly modified ARM-PCR. Forward primers for TRBV1-TRBV30 and a C-beta reverse primer served the first two PCR rounds, at approximately 10 cycles each. TCRdb passed the multiplex PCR reads through MiXCR, listing each CDR3 protein once. The sample comprises fewer than 30,000 distinct CDR3 sequences, roughly 78% of which are singletons, and 40% to 50% rests with the top ten. The tissue used was unsorted bulk material of about 19-33 mg. RNA and DNA were co-extracted from it with the AllPrep DNA/RNA mini kit. Source material: liver tumor tissue from sampling region 3. Subset defined: tumor region T3, left-lateral pole. These receptor sequences come from a man in his forties with primary liver carcinoma and hepatitis B virus infection.

Regarding this clonotype: An end of the junction does not agree with germline; a read error may underlie this. This sequence joins TRBV24-1 and TRBJ1-1, with D unresolved. Germline V CDR1 and CDR2: KGHDR, SFDVKD. The CDR3 sequence is 17 residues long. CDR3 sequence (DNA): TGTGCCACGAGTGATTCGCGGCGGCAGGTTATGAACACTGAAGCTTTCTTT. This encodes CATSDSRRQVMNTEAFF.

As to this clonotype: Since no conserved phenylalanine or tryptophan closes the CDR3, a read error is the likely cause. No DNA is shown, since the ends of the CDR3 on it are uncertain; the CDR3 is the one TCRdb lists. This chain uses TRBV11-2 with TRBJ2-5; TRBD2 reflects the table's D call only, with no check against the DNA. The germline V gene encodes CDR1 SGHAT and CDR2 FQNNGV. The CDR3 has 16 amino acids, counting both end residues. The CDR3 here is CDSSQTPGGGKEIHYL.

In the case of this clonotype: At one end, the junction sequence differs from germline, possibly due to a read error. This chain links TRBV5-1 with TRBJ1-5; 8 bases align to TRBD1. The CDR3 covers 15 residues. Germline CDR1 and CDR2: SGHRS and YFSETQ. This chain's CDR3 is CASSPGHRGDQPQHF. The CDR3 nucleotides are TGCGCCAGCAGTCCAGGGCACAGGGGGGATCAGCCGCAGCATTTT. Full variable domain (remainder filled in from reference TRBV5-1 and TRBJ1-5): KAGVTQTPRYLIKTRGQQVTLSCSPISGHRSVSWYQQTPGQGLQFLFEYFSETQRNKGNFPGRFSGRQFSNSRSEMNVSTLELGDSALYLCASSPGHRGDQPQHFGDGTRLSIL.

In regard to this clonotype: The junction departs from the called germline gene at one end, perhaps through a read error. This sequence joins TRBV12-3 or TRBV12-4 and TRBJ1-3; no clear D. The CDR3 runs 14 residues. As DNA, the CDR3 is TGTACCAGCAGTCCGCACGGGGAAGGAAACACCATATATTTT. Its translation: CTSSPHGEGNTIYF.

V and J are TRBV4-1 and TRBJ2-7; 9 positions match TRBD1. Per germline, CDR1 MGHRA and CDR2 YSYEKL. CDR3 length: 16 amino acids. The CDR3 loop reads CPISQEVGTGKYEQYF. The CDR3 region has the DNA TGCCCCATCAGCCAAGAAGTAGGGACAGGGAAGTACGAGCAGTACTTC.

This clonotype was picked up a small number of times. J is TRBJ2-2 and V is TRBV11-2, with TRBD1 matching over 9 bases. V lost 10 bases to trimming and J lost 1 base; unmatched junction nucleotides: 1. There are 13 residues in the CDR3. Germline V gives CDR1 SGHAT, CDR2 FQNNGV. CDR3 nucleotides: TGTGCCACGGGACAGGGGAACACCGGGGAGCTGTTTTTT. As protein: CATGQGNTGELFF.

Comments on this clonotype: Germline is not matched at one junction end, which may reflect a read error. The chain carries TRBV6-2 or TRBV6-3 and TRBJ2-1, with 7 nucleotides matching TRBD2. This CDR3 has 18 residues. The germline V gene has CDR1 MNHEY and CDR2 SVGEGT. In DNA form, the CDR3 reads TGTGCCAGCAGTTACAGGGCAAGAAGCGGGAACTCCTACAATGAGAAGTTCTTC. It yields the protein CASSYRARSGNSYNEKFF.

A word on this clonotype: This is likely a read error, given that the CDR3 carries no conserved phenylalanine or tryptophan at its end. The chain couples TRBV4-3 to TRBJ2-1; 7 bases map to TRBD2. The CDR3 has 15 residues. CDR1 is LGHNA, CDR2 YSLEER, per germline. CDR3 amino acids: CASNQGHKGGNEQFL. The CDR3 DNA follows: TGCGCCAGCAACCAAGGGCACAAGGGAGGGAATGAGCAGTTCCTC.

For this clonotype: A junction end diverges from the germline sequence, so it may reflect a read error. The chain joins TRBV5-6 to TRBJ1-1; weak D call: TRBD1 (5 bases). There are 14 residues in the CDR3. Looked up from germline, CDR1 is SGHDT and CDR2 is YYEEEE. CDR3 amino acids: CASSLQGLNTGAFF. The CDR3 DNA is TGCGCCAGCAGCTTGCAGGGTTTGAACACTGGAGCTTTCTTT.